The clone carrying this T cell receptor beta chain showed up many times. The data were taken from a study of T-cell memory formation after mild COVID-19. TCRdb processed the 5' RACE reads anew with MiXCR; each CDR3 protein has one entry. The table shows 300,000 to 350,000 distinct CDR3 sequences, with approximately 15% occurring only once. Germline CDR1 and CDR2: MNHEY and SMNVEV (reference sequence). The CDR3 is made up of 14 amino acids. V lost 5 bases, J lost 1 base, and 3 bases stayed unmatched. The chain uses TRBV27 and TRBJ2-3; 7 nucleotides align to TRBD2. The TCR comes from a man younger than 30 who had mild COVID-19 (a few samples of this study predate the infection). Cell type and time point are not known. The material sequenced was PBMCs or a T cell subset sorted from them (not recorded which). Here the CDR3 reads CASSRRGGTDTQYF. The CDR3 coding sequence is TGTGCCAGCAGTAGACGGGGGGGCACAGATACGCAGTATTTT.